A single sample gave rise to the 13 T cell receptor beta chains below, sequenced in a study of cytomegalovirus exposure and HLA in healthy donors listed by TCRdb under 2017. Libraries were built with the immunoSEQ multiplex PCR assay. For the multiplex PCR, a mixture combining 60 forward primers for TCR Vbeta segments and 13 reverse primers for TCR Jbeta segments was used. TCRdb obtained this table from immuneACCESS and retained in-frame rearrangements with V and J assigned. These tables miss some clones; where compared with another copy, unresolved V genes account for less than half of the shortfall, and the remainder is unexplained. This sample comprises about 150,000 clones, 70% to 80% of them detected only once. Clones ranked in the top ten supply approximately 8% of the sample. The sample was PBMCs. Receptors were obtained from a man between 25 and 39 years old in good health and CMV-seropositive.

V usage is TRBV5-1 and J usage is TRBJ1-1, with D unresolved. V was shortened by 4 bases and J by 1 base, with 14 bases between the two germline ends. Germline V CDR1 and CDR2: SGHRS, YFSETQ. The CDR3 extends over 15 amino acids. The CDR3 sequence: CASSVGGTGNTEAFF. The CDR3 DNA sequence: TGCGCCAGCAGCGTGGGTGGCACGGGGAACACTGAAGCTTTCTTT.

About this clone: The sample contains more than one DNA sequence encoding this CDR3. The chain employs TRBV28 and TRBJ1-1; unclear D gene. The CDR3 is made up of 12 amino acids. The germline V and J ends were trimmed by 1 base and 4 bases, with 4 bases remaining between them. CDR1 is MDHEN, CDR2 SYDVKM, per germline. The CDR3 sequence is CASSLSVTEAFF. CDR3 bases: TGTGCCAGCAGTTTATCGGTCACTGAAGCTTTCTTT. The full variable domain, completed using reference TRBV28 and TRBJ1-1, is DVKVTQSSRYLVKRTGEKVFLECVQDMDHENMFWYRQDPGLGLRLIYFSYDVKMKEKGDIPEGYSVSREKKERFSLILESASTNQTSMYLCASSLSVTEAFFGQGTRLTVV.

In its sample, this clone was seen once. The chain joins TRBV18 to TRBJ2-7; TRBD2 might be the D (5 bases). The length of the CDR3 is 16 residues. The V end lost 6 bases, the J end lost 7 bases, and 25 bases lay between the germline ends. Per germline, CDR1 KGHSH and CDR2 LQKENI. CDR3 coding DNA: TGTGCCAGCTCTACCGACCCCAGCCGCCCTTCGGGGGAGCAGTACTTC. Its translation is CASSTDPSRPSGEQYF.

The chain is built from TRBV19 and TRBJ2-1; D perhaps matches TRBD2 (6 bases). V was clipped by 3 bases and J by 8 bases, with 14 bases between them. The CDR3 runs to 14 residues. Germline CDR1 reads LNHDA; CDR2 reads SQIVND (reference sequence). The CDR3 region has the DNA TGTGCCAGTAGTATTGACGGGGAGCGGGATGAGCAGTTCTTC. Its translation is CASSIDGERDEQFF. Drawing the rest from reference TRBV19 and TRBJ2-1, the complete variable domain is DGGITQSPKYLFRKEGQNVTLSCEQNLNHDAMYWYRQDPGQGLRLIYYSQIVNDFQKGDIAEGYSVSREKKESFPLTVTSAQKNPTAFYLCASSIDGERDEQFFGPGTRLTVL.

Only one count was recorded for this clone. The V call is TRBV7-2, the J call TRBJ1-1; 10 positions agree with TRBD1. The CDR3 totals 15 residues. V lost 5 bases to trimming and J lost 11 bases; unmatched junction nucleotides: 14. Germline-derived CDR1 and CDR2 are SGHTA and FQGNSA. The CDR3 coding sequence is TGTGCCAGCAGCCCCAAGACCGGGACAGGGGAGGGGGCTTTCTTT. It is translated as CASSPKTGTGEGAFF.

The chain couples TRBV7-3 to TRBJ1-2; D is undetermined. The germline CDR1 and CDR2 sequences are SGHTA and FQGTGA. The CDR3 consists of 13 residues. V gave up 5 bases and J gave up 7 bases, with 14 bases separating them. CDR3 DNA: TGTGCCAGCAGCCCTGGCTCCTCGGGTGGCTACACCTTC. It codes for CASSPGSSGGYTF.

V and J are TRBV11-2 and TRBJ2-7; 9 positions agree with TRBD2. Germline-derived CDR1 and CDR2 are SGHAT and FQNNGV. The junction had 13 bases not matched to a gene; V was cut back by 4 bases and J by 6 bases. The CDR3 sequence is 16 residues long. In DNA, the CDR3 is TGTGCCAGCAGCTCCGCTGGTGCTAGCGGGGTTTTCGAGCAGTACTTC. This encodes CASSSAGASGVFEQYF.

This clone was observed a single time. The chain has TRBV14 and TRBJ1-1; 7 bases are a match to TRBD1. Germline CDR1 and CDR2: SGHDN and FVKESK. The length of the CDR3 is 14 residues. Germline trimming cut 1 base from V and 5 bases from J; bases unmatched to any gene: 4. This CDR3 reads CASSQAPRGTEAFF. For the CDR3, the DNA is TGTGCCAGCAGCCAAGCCCCCAGGGGGACTGAAGCTTTCTTT.

The rearrangement uses TRBV29-1 and TRBJ1-2; D gene uncertain. There are 15 residues in the CDR3. V was cut by 1 base and J by 5 bases, with 17 bases left in between. Germline values: CDR1 SQVTM, CDR2 ANQGSEA. The CDR3 DNA reads TGCAGCGTTGAAGGAGGATCGACCCGGCGGTATGGCTACACCTTC. Its protein product is CSVEGGSTRRYGYTF.

The gene calls are TRBV27 and TRBJ1-1; 9 bases are a match to TRBD1. From germline, CDR1 is MNHEY and CDR2 SMNVEV (reference sequence). The CDR3 consists of 12 residues. After removal of 10 bases from V and 10 bases from J, the junction contained 10 bases not matched to a gene. CDR3 in amino acids: CATTGQGERAFF. DNA of the CDR3: TGTGCCACCACGGGACAGGGCGAGCGAGCTTTCTTT.

This clone appeared once. V gene TRBV7-9 combines with J gene TRBJ2-1; 8 nucleotides match TRBD2. The CDR3 extends over 14 amino acids. CDR1 SEHNR and CDR2 FQNEAQ come from the germline V gene (reference sequence). V was clipped by 5 bases and J by 3 bases; unmatched bases: 3. As DNA, the CDR3 is TGTGCCAGCAGCCCGGGACTAGACTACAATGAGCAGTTCTTC. It translates to CASSPGLDYNEQFF.

The J gene is TRBJ2-3, the V gene TRBV7-3; 10 bases match TRBD2. With V trimmed by 5 bases and J by 3 bases, 8 bases remained unmatched. The CDR3 consists of 16 residues. CDR1 and CDR2 from the germline V gene are SGHTA and FQGTGA. The CDR3 is CASSPGVAGGTDTQYF. The CDR3 region has the DNA TGTGCCAGCAGCCCCGGGGTAGCGGGAGGTACAGATACGCAGTATTTT.

The rearrangement links TRBV18 to TRBJ1-1; tentatively, D is TRBD1 (5 bases). V lost 4 bases and J lost 0, with 9 bases in between. Germline CDR1 KGHSH, CDR2 LQKENI. This CDR3 is built from 14 residues. CDR3 amino acids: CASSQTQVNTEAFF. The CDR3 DNA is TGTGCCAGCTCACAGACACAGGTGAACACTGAAGCTTTCTTT.